This T cell receptor (beta chain) emerged from a study of blood T cell repertoires in COVID-19 (dated by TCRdb to about 2020). Some background on the complete study: Samples covering the acute and convalescent phases of COVID-19 were provided by collaborators in the United States, Italy and Spain. The prospective study material was composed of cDNA or gDNA derived from T cells, B-cell-depleted T cells, or PBMCs. Subjects who had been exposed to COVID-19, were actively infected with it, or had recovered from it provided the deeply sampled blood TCRbeta repertoires that made up the dataset. The repertoires were made available in a free public database intended to serve as a resource for research on the immune response to SARS-CoV-2. Samples were obtained from the ongoing ImmuneRACE study (first 160 participants) and from 1,200 or so subjects provided by 6 global collaborators. The sample metadata nearly always contained a de-identified subject ID, COVID-19 status, age in years and sex. Where available, HLA class I and class II types were obtained from metadata supplied by the sample provider rather than from assay-based typing.

Participants in the prospective study were aged about 18 to 95 years, lived in under 30 United States geographic areas, and enrolled through a virtual design. In the prospective study, participants were assigned to cohorts based on the clinical history participants reported in a screening survey and a study questionnaire. ImmuneRACE Cohort 3 recovered participants were defined by two consecutive negative NP/OP PCR tests, healthcare professional clearance, or symptom resolution. Mobile phlebotomists in the prospective study collected whole blood, serum and a nasopharyngeal or oropharyngeal swab from every participant. Prospective study participants could optionally give additional blood draws and questionnaires over an approximately two-month period. Before DNA extraction, prospective study blood samples were shipped either frozen or at room temperature. Ends trimmed: V by 6 bases, J by 7 bases; bases unmatched to a gene: 7. Sequences LNHDA (CDR1) and SQIVND (CDR2) are obtained from the germline V gene (reference sequence). The CDR3 runs 13 amino acids, cysteine and phenylalanine included. Of the read, only the CDR3 DNA is kept; its 39 bases are in frame from base 1.

TCRbeta CDR3 regions were amplified from genomic DNA using the immunoSEQ Assay, a bias-controlled multiplex PCR. As for the original processing: The number of nucleated cells in each sample was estimated by amplification of reference gene primers within the assay. To quantify the absolute abundance of each unique TCRbeta CDR3 rearrangement, sequence reads were collapsed and filtered. For each sample, productive Simpson clonality was calculated as the square root of Simpson's diversity index across productive rearrangements. TCRdb retrieved this table from immuneACCESS and kept in-frame rearrangements only. Not all clones are present; in checked studies, unresolved V genes account for under half, and no reason is known for the remainder. Clone size and V and J calls were adopted from that table, with D and trimming inferred from the DNA. The sample table shows about 320,000 clones, and roughly 87% are seen once. The ten largest clonotypes hold about 8.9% of the sample.

What the authors observed across the whole study: How much clinical and demographic metadata was included differed by source and by participant, and the metadata was provided uncurated.

Notes on this clone: Its antigen is currently not known. No qualities accompany the bases; no much larger clone lies one base away.

This sequence uses TRBV19 and TRBJ2-7; TRBD1 lines up with 9 middle nucleotides. What was sequenced was PBMCs or T cells enriched from blood (not recorded which). This sequence was found in a woman aged 18-29 years who had recovered from COVID-19. The DNA sequence is as follows: TGTGCCAGTAGCCGGGACAGGGTGCAGGAGCAGTACTTC. Protein translation: CASSRDRVQEQYF.